These 19 T cell receptor beta chains share one sample of origin, sequenced in a study of CD8 T cells in Susac syndrome. The RNA, about 0.45 to 1 ug, was put through reverse transcription using random hexamers. Each CDR3 protein is one row after TCRdb ran MiXCR on the immunoSEQ multiplex PCR reads. The sample lists hundreds of thousands of distinct CDR3 sequences, roughly 85% seen once, with around 0.2% in the top ten. Sequencing was carried out using CD8+ T cells from PBMCs. The receptors were gathered from a human donor with multiple sclerosis.

The J gene is TRBJ1-1, the V gene TRBV30; D uncertain. This CDR3 is built from 11 residues. V lost 0 bases, J lost 3 bases, and 2 bases lay in between. Germline-derived CDR1 and CDR2 are GTSNPN and SVGIG (reference sequence). The CDR3 sequence: CAWSVYTEAFF. In nucleotides, the CDR3 is TGTGCCTGGAGTGTTTACACTGAAGCTTTCTTT. Full variable domain (outside the CDR3, taken from reference TRBV30 and TRBJ1-1): SQTIHQWPATLVQPVGSPLSLECTVEGTSNPNLYWYRQAAGRGLQLLFYSVGIGQISSEVPQNLSASRPQDRQFILSSKKLLLSDSGFYLCAWSVYTEAFFGQGTRLTVV.

The rearrangement links TRBV7-2 to TRBJ1-5, with D maybe TRBD1 (5 bases). V gave up 1 base and J gave up 1 base, with 11 bases separating them. The CDR3 length is 16 residues. CDR1 and CDR2 from the germline V gene are SGHTA and FQGNSA. CDR3 bases: TGTGCCAGCAGCTTAGAGGGGTACTTCAGCAATCAGCCCCAGCATTTT. Translation: CASSLEGYFSNQPQHF.

In its sample, this clonotype was seen a few times. The rearrangement uses TRBV7-2 and TRBJ2-7; 10 bases fit TRBD2. The germline V gene encodes CDR1 SGHTA and CDR2 FQGNSA. The CDR3 is made up of 16 amino acids. Unmatched junction bases numbered 4, after V lost 0 bases and J lost 2 bases. The CDR3 region has the DNA TGTGCCAGCAGCTTAGCCGGGACTAGCGTTACCTACGAGCAGTACTTC. This encodes CASSLAGTSVTYEQYF.

The rearrangement links TRBV6-2 or TRBV6-3 to TRBJ2-1; D is perhaps TRBD1 (5 bases). The CDR3 consists of 17 residues. CDR1 MNHEY and CDR2 SVGEGT come from the germline V gene. Trimming shortened V by 7 bases and J by 5 bases, and 24 bases separated the two germline ends. The CDR3 sequence is CASKHILGASSHNEQFF. The CDR3 nucleotides read TGTGCCAGCAAACACATTTTAGGGGCCTCGTCCCACAATGAGCAGTTCTTC.

The chain recombines TRBV6-5 with TRBJ1-1; no reliable D call. This CDR3 spans 15 amino acids. Germline CDR1 is MNHEY and CDR2 is SVGAGI. The ends were cut back, 4 bases at V and 0 bases at J, with 12 bases in the middle. The CDR3 loop reads CASSSVKVLNTEAFF. The CDR3 nucleotides are TGTGCCAGCAGTTCCGTCAAAGTACTGAACACTGAAGCTTTCTTT.

The rearrangement links TRBV27 to TRBJ2-3; TRBD2 aligns across 7 bases. CDR1 MNHEY and CDR2 SMNVEV come from the germline V gene (reference sequence). The CDR3 totals 16 residues. The V gene end was trimmed by 7 bases and the J gene end by 0 bases; junction bases not matched to a gene: 10. Here the CDR3 reads CASTPGEGPSTDTQYF. The CDR3 nucleotides are TGTGCCAGCACCCCCGGGGAGGGCCCGAGCACAGATACGCAGTATTTT.

V usage is TRBV28 and J usage is TRBJ2-2, with 13 bases matching TRBD2. Trimming at V came to 5 bases and at J to 2 bases, leaving 17 bases not matched to a gene. Looked up from germline, CDR1 is MDHEN and CDR2 is SYDVKM. The CDR3 runs to 21 residues. The CDR3: CASSLSRILAGGPFNTGELFF. The CDR3 region has the DNA TGTGCCAGCAGTCTCTCCCGAATACTAGCGGGAGGGCCCTTTAACACCGGGGAGCTGTTTTTT. Full variable domain (remainder filled in from reference TRBV28 and TRBJ2-2): DVKVTQSSRYLVKRTGEKVFLECVQDMDHENMFWYRQDPGLGLRLIYFSYDVKMKEKGDIPEGYSVSREKKERFSLILESASTNQTSMYLCASSLSRILAGGPFNTGELFFGEGSRLTVL.

This chain joins TRBV5-5 and TRBJ2-2; 7 bases are shared with TRBD2. Germline-derived CDR1 and CDR2 are SGHKS and YYEKEE (reference sequence). This CDR3 spans 16 amino acids. Unmatched junction bases numbered 14, after V lost 7 bases and J lost 5 bases. The CDR3 coding sequence is TGTGCCAGCGCTCATGCCGGCGGGAGTATGACCGGGGAGCTGTTTTTT. The encoded protein is CASAHAGGSMTGELFF.

The sample holds one count of this clonotype. Written as DNA, the CDR3 is TGCGCCAGCAGATCCGGGACAGGGGATCTCATTCAGTACTTC. It yields the protein CASRSGTGDLIQYF. The chain recombines TRBV5-1 with TRBJ2-4; 10 bases align to TRBD1. Per the germline V gene, CDR1 is SGHRS and CDR2 is YFSETQ. J gave up 9 bases and V 5 bases, and 8 bases lay outside the gene matches. This CDR3 has 14 residues.

The gene calls are TRBV6-2 or TRBV6-3 and TRBJ2-7; D not resolved. V gave up 2 bases and J gave up 4 bases, with 15 bases separating them. The CDR3 sequence is 15 residues long. Germline V gene lookup returns CDR1 MNHEY and CDR2 SVGEGT. The CDR3 is CASSYERLAGYEQYF. CDR3 in DNA: TGTGCCAGCAGTTACGAAAGGCTGGCTGGGTACGAGCAGTACTTC.

The chain joins TRBV29-1 to TRBJ2-2; 9 positions agree with TRBD2. The CDR3 is 15 amino acids. Germline CDR1 and CDR2: SQVTM and ANQGSEA. The V and J ends lost 4 bases and 4 bases, in that order; junction bases with no gene match: 7. The CDR3 loop is CSVAHASGTTGELFF. DNA for the CDR3: TGCAGCGTTGCCCACGCTAGCGGGACCACCGGGGAGCTGTTTTTT.

This clonotype was seen just once. The V and J genes are TRBV4-3 and TRBJ2-1, with 10 bases fitting TRBD2. The germline gives CDR1 LGHNA, CDR2 YSLEER. Germline trimming cut 0 bases from V and 9 bases from J; bases unmatched to any gene: 2. The CDR3 length is 14 residues. The CDR3 DNA sequence: TGCGCCAGCAGCCAAGACCCTAGCGGGAGTGAGCAGTTCTTC. It codes for CASSQDPSGSEQFF.

The rearrangement joins TRBV4-3 to TRBJ1-6; 7 bases agree with TRBD1. The CDR3 spans 15 residues. Germline CDR1 reads LGHNA; CDR2 reads YSLEER. V shed 0 bases and J 9 bases; nucleotides not matched to a gene: 5. The CDR3: CASSQERTGPSPLHF. The CDR3 DNA reads as TGCGCCAGCAGCCAAGAAAGGACAGGTCCTTCACCCCTCCACTTT.

The V and J genes are TRBV20-1 and TRBJ2-2, with 7 nucleotides matching TRBD1. Germline V gives CDR1 DFQATT, CDR2 SNEGSKA (reference sequence). The CDR3 spans 15 residues. Unmatched junction bases numbered 4, after V lost 0 bases and J lost 3 bases. This chain's CDR3 is CSARDHRGYTGELFF. For the CDR3, the DNA is TGCAGTGCTAGAGATCACAGGGGATACACCGGGGAGCTGTTTTTT.

V and J are TRBV27 and TRBJ2-1, with 7 nucleotides matching TRBD2. V trimming: 6 bases; J trimming: 2 bases; junction bases outside the gene matches: 10. The germline V gene encodes CDR1 MNHEY and CDR2 SMNVEV (reference sequence). The CDR3 spans 16 residues. In DNA, the CDR3 is TGTGCCAGCAGGGATTTAGCGGGCGATGCCTACAATGAGCAGTTCTTC. It codes for CASRDLAGDAYNEQFF.

This chain connects TRBV27 to TRBJ2-7; TRBD2 matches 9 bases. Germline CDR1 is MNHEY and CDR2 is SMNVEV (reference sequence). CDR3 length equals 15 residues. V was clipped by 5 bases and J by 2 bases; unmatched bases: 7. In DNA, the CDR3 is TGTGCCAGCAGTCTCCTAGCGGGATATACCTACGAGCAGTACTTC. It specifies CASSLLAGYTYEQYF.

The chain has TRBV12-3 or TRBV12-4 and TRBJ1-1; D is unresolved. The CDR3 consists of 14 residues. V was shortened by 2 bases and J by 2 bases, with 9 bases between the two germline ends. Written as DNA, the CDR3 is TGTGCCAGCAGTTTACCCAGAATCAACACTGAAGCTTTCTTT. Translating it yields CASSLPRINTEAFF.

This clonotype was seen only once. The chain combines TRBV19 with TRBJ2-7; 9 bases are a match to TRBD1. Germline V CDR1 and CDR2: LNHDA, SQIVND (reference sequence). CDR3 length equals 15 residues. The J segment lost 1 base and the V segment lost 5 bases, leaving 6 bases of the junction unmatched. In DNA, the CDR3 is TGTGCCAGTAGTTGGGGGACAGGGAGGTCCTACGAGCAGTACTTC. Amino acids: CASSWGTGRSYEQYF.

This sequence joins TRBV28 and TRBJ2-1, with TRBD1 identical over 8 bases. The germline CDR1 and CDR2 sequences are MDHEN and SYDVKM. J was trimmed by 8 bases and V by 6 bases; bases with no gene match: 9. The CDR3 length is 14 residues. CDR3 sequence reads: CASSPDRVMDEQFF. The CDR3, as DNA: TGTGCCAGCAGCCCGGACAGGGTAATGGATGAGCAGTTCTTC.